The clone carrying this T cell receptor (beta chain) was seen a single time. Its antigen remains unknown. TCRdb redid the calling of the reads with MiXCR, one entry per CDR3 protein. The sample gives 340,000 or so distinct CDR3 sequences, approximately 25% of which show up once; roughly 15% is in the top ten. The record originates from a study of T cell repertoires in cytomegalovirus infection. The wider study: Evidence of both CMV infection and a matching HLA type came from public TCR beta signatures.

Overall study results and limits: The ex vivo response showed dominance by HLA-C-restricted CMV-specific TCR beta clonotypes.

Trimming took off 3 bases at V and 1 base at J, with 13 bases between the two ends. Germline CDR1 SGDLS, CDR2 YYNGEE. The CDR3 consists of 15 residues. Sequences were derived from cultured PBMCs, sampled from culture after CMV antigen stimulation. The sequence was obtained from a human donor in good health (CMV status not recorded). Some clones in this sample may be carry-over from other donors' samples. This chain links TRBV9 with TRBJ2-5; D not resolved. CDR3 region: CASSGGSRIQETQYF. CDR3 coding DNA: TGTGCCAGCAGCGGCGGAAGCAGGATCCAAGAGACCCAGTACTTC.